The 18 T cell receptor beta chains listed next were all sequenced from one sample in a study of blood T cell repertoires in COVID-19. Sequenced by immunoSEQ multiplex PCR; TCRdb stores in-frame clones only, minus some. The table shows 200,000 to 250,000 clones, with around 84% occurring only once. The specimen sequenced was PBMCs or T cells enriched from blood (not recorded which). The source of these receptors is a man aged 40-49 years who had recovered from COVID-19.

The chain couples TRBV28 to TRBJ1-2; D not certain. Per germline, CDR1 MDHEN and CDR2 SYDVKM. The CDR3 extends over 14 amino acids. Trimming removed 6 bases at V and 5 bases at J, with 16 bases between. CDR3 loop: CASRKGRNLYGYTF. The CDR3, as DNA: TGTGCCAGCAGAAAAGGGAGGAATCTATATGGCTACACCTTC.

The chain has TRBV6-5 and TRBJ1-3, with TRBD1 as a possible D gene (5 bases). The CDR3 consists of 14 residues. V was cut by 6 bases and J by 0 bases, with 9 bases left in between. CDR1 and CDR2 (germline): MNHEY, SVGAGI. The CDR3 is CASRVQASGNTIYF. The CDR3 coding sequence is TGTGCCAGCAGGGTACAGGCCTCTGGAAACACCATATATTTT.

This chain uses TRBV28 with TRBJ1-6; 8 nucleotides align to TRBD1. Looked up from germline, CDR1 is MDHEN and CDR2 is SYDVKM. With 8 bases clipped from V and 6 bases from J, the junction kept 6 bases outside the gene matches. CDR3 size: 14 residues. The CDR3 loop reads CASALQGVNSPLHF. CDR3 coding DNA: TGTGCCAGCGCACTACAGGGGGTTAATTCACCCCTCCACTTT.

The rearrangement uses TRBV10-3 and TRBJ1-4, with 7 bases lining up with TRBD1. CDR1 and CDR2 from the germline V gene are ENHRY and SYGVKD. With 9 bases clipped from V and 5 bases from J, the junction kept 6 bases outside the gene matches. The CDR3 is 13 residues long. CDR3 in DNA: TGTGCCATAGGGGACAGCTCAAATGAAAAACTGTTTTTT. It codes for CAIGDSSNEKLFF.

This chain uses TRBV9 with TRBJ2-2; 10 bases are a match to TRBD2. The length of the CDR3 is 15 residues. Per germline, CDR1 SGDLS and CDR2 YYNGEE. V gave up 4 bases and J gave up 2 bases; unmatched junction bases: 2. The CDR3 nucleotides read TGTGCCAGCAGCTGGACTAGCGGAAACACCGGGGAGCTGTTTTTT. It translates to CASSWTSGNTGELFF.

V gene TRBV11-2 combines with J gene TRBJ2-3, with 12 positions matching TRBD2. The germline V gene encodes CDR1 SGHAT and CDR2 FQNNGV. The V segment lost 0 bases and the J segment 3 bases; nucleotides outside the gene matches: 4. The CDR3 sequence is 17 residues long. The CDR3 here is CASSLELAGGLTDTQYF. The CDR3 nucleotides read TGTGCCAGCAGCTTAGAACTAGCGGGAGGTTTGACAGATACGCAGTATTTT.

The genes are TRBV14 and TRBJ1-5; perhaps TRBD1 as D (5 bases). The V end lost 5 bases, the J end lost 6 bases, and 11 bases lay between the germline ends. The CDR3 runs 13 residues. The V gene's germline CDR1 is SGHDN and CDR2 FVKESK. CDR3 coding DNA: TGTGCCAGCAGCTTCGACAGTGGTCAGCCCCAGCATTTT. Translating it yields CASSFDSGQPQHF.

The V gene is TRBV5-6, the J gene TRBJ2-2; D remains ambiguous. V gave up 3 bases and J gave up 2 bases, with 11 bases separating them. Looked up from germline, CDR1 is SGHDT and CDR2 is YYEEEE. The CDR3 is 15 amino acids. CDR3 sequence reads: CASSWKQDNTGELFF. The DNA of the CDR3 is TGTGCCAGCAGCTGGAAGCAGGATAACACCGGGGAGCTGTTTTTT.

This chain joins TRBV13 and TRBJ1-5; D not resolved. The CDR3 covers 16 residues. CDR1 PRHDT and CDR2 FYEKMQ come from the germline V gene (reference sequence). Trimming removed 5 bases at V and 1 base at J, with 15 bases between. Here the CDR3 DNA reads TGTGCCAGCAGCCGCGCTAATGAGGGAAGCAATCAGCCCCAGCATTTT. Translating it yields CASSRANEGSNQPQHF.

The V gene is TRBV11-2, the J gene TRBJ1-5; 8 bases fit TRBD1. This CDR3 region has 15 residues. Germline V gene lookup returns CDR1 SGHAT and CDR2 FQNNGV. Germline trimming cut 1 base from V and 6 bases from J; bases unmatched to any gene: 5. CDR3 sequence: CASSLAQGAGQPQHF. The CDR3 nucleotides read TGTGCCAGCAGCTTAGCTCAGGGGGCAGGTCAGCCCCAGCATTTT.

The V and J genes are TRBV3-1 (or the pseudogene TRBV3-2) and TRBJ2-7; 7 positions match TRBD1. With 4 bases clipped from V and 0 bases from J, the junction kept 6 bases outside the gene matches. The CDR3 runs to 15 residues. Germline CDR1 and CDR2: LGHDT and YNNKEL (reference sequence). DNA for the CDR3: TGTGCCAGCAGCCCCCGGACAGGAAGCTCCTACGAGCAGTACTTC. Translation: CASSPRTGSSYEQYF.

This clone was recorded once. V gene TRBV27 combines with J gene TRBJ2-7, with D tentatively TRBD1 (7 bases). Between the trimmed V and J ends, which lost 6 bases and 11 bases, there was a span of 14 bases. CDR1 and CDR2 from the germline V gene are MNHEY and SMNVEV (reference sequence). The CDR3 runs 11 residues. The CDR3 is CASRRDRLEYF. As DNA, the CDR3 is TGTGCCAGCAGGCGGGACAGATTAGAGTACTTC.

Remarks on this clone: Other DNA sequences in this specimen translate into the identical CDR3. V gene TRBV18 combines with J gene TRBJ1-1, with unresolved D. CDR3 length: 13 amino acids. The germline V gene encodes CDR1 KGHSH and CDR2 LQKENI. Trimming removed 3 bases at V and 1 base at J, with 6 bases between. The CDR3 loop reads CASSPQKNTEAFF. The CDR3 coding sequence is TGTGCCAGCTCACCTCAGAAGAACACTGAAGCTTTCTTT.

CDR3 bases: TGTGCCAGCAGTTTAGACGGGGTTTCACCCCTCCACTTT. Its translation is CASSLDGVSPLHF. V is TRBV12-3 or TRBV12-4 and J is TRBJ1-6; D gene ambiguous. CDR3 size: 13 residues. V lost 1 base to trimming and J lost 9 bases, with 7 bases between them.

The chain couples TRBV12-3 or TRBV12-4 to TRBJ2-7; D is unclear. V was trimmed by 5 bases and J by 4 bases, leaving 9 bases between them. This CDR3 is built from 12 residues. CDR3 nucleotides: TGTGCCAGCAGTACGAACAGTTACGAGCAGTACTTC. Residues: CASSTNSYEQYF.

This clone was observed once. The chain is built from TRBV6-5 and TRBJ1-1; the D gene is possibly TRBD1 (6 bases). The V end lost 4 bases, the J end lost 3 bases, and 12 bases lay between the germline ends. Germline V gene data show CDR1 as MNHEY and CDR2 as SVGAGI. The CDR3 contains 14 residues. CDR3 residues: CASSFRGTHTEAFF. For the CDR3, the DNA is TGTGCCAGCAGTTTTAGGGGGACGCACACTGAAGCTTTCTTT.

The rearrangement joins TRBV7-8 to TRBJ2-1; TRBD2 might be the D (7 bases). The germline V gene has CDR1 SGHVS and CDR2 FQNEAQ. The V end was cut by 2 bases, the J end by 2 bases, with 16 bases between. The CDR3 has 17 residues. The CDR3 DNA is TGTGCCAGCAGCTTAAAGAGGGGGGGACGAGCCTACAATGAGCAGTTCTTC. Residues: CASSLKRGGRAYNEQFF.

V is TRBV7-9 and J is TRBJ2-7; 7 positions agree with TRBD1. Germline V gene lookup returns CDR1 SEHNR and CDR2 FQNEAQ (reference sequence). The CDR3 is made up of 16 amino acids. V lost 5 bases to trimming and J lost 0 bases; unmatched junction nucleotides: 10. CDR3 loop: CASSTPRTGSSYEQYF. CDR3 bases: TGTGCCAGCAGCACACCCCGGACAGGAAGCTCCTACGAGCAGTACTTC. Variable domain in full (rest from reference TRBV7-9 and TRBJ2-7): DTGVSQNPRHKITKRGQNVTFRCDPISEHNRLYWYRQTLGQGPEFLTYFQNEAQLEKSRLLSDRFSAERPKGSFSTLEIQRTEQGDSAMYLCASSTPRTGSSYEQYFGPGTRLTVT.